The clone carrying this T cell receptor beta chain was seen more than once but under ten times. For the second PCR, which ran for 7 to 11 cycles, a sample-barcoded 5' primer and a J-beta primer mix were used. One entry per CDR3 protein, called by TCRdb with MiXCR from the 5' RACE reads. The sample has about 1 million distinct CDR3 sequences, roughly 24% seen once. The data stem from a study of blood T cells in healthy people across ages. Each sample provided at least 5 micrograms of extracted total RNA. Another study also made use of these data, one on T cells of mothers and their children. That report notes: Samples were obtained from a few healthy Caucasian mothers and their six children.

The sample taken for sequencing was blood. The sequence came from a girl aged 2 to 10 in good health.

Written as DNA, the CDR3 is TGCAGTGCTCCGACAGGGGGCGCGGATGGCTACACCTTC. Translated: CSAPTGGADGYTF. The chain uses TRBV20-1 and TRBJ1-2; TRBD1 agrees at 10 bases. The CDR3 sequence is 13 residues long. J lost 6 bases, V lost 5 bases, and 6 bases had no gene match. The germline gives CDR1 DFQATT, CDR2 SNEGSKA (reference sequence).